These T cell receptor beta chains were read from a single sample in a study of graft-versus-host responses after intestinal transplantation. Antigens for these TCRs are unknown. Clones were read by immunoSEQ multiplex PCR, and TCRdb kept only the in-frame ones, dropping some. The sample records about 120,000 clones, just over 90% being singletons. The input for sequencing was unstimulated CD4+ T cells sorted from spleen or lymph node cells, taken before intestinal transplant. The receptor set was obtained from a human donor who received an intestinal transplant. Each CDR3 is given with its conserved first and last residue. D genes are given only for firm matches. The size field is filled for only some rows; it gives once, few, many or a size class.

d_call | j_call | v_call | clone_size | cdr3_aa | cdr3_nt
NA | TRBJ2-3 | TRBV5-4 | NA | CASSLAGVDTQYF | TGTGCCAGCAGCTTGGCAGGGGTGGATACGCAGTATTTT
NA | TRBJ1-5 | TRBV7-2 | NA | CASSLGRSNQPQHF | TGTGCCAGCAGCTTAGGGCGGAGCAATCAGCCCCAGCATTTT
TRBD1 | TRBJ1-2 | TRBV6-5 | NA | CASSYSDRNYGYTF | TGTGCCAGCAGTTACTCGGACAGGAACTATGGCTACACCTTC
NA | TRBJ1-4 | TRBV28 | NA | CASSGGMPYEKLFF | TGTGCCAGCAGTGGGGGGATGCCATACGAAAAACTGTTTTTT
NA | TRBJ2-3 | TRBV30 | NA | CAWLPLSTDTQYF | TGTGCCTGGCTCCCCCTAAGCACAGATACGCAGTATTTT
TRBD1 | TRBJ1-1 | TRBV19 | NA | CASTPRDRLEAFF | TGTGCCAGTACCCCCCGGGACAGGCTTGAAGCTTTCTTT
TRBD1 | TRBJ2-1 | TRBV6-5 | NA | CASSPRTGSSEQFF | TGTGCCAGCAGCCCCCGGACAGGATCAAGTGAGCAGTTCTTC
TRBD2 | TRBJ2-1 | TRBV16 | NA | CASSQSGRGTYNEQFF | TGTGCCAGCAGCCAATCAGGGCGGGGGACCTACAATGAGCAGTTCTTC
NA | TRBJ2-2 | TRBV5-1 | NA | CASSSGARENAGELFF | TGCGCCAGCAGCTCCGGAGCTAGGGAGAACGCCGGGGAGCTGTTTTTT
TRBD2 | TRBJ2-5 | TRBV5-1 | NA | CASSGVAGIQETQYF | TGCGCCAGCAGCGGGGTAGCGGGAATCCAAGAGACCCAGTACTTC
NA | TRBJ1-5 | TRBV6-5 | few | CASSVSASEPQHF | TGTGCCAGCAGTGTTTCGGCCAGCGAGCCCCAGCATTTT
NA | TRBJ1-5 | TRBV6-6 | few | CASSYSGGSAQPQHF | TGTGCCAGCAGTTACTCAGGAGGTTCGGCTCAGCCCCAGCATTTT
NA | TRBJ1-1 | TRBV2 | NA | CASRSGYGDTEAFF | TGTGCCAGCAGATCAGGGTATGGGGACACTGAAGCTTTCTTT
NA | TRBJ1-2 | TRBV28 | NA | CASSPQVHRGYTF | TGTGCCAGCAGTCCTCAGGTCCATCGTGGCTACACCTTC
NA | TRBJ1-1 | TRBV30 | few | CAWSIGVGTEAFF | TGTGCCTGGAGTATCGGGGTAGGCACTGAAGCTTTCTTT
NA | TRBJ1-4 | TRBV30 | NA | CAWRKQKDEKLFF | TGTGCCTGGAGAAAACAGAAGGATGAAAAACTGTTTTTT
TRBD1 | TRBJ1-2 | TRBV6-5 | NA | CASSYGQGAGYGYTF | TGTGCCAGCAGTTACGGGCAGGGGGCTGGCTATGGCTACACCTTC
TRBD2 | TRBJ2-3 | TRBV12-5 | NA | CASGLLAGATDTQYF | TGTGCTAGTGGTTTGTTAGCGGGAGCGACAGATACGCAGTATTTT
TRBD1 | TRBJ1-1 | TRBV25-1 | NA | CASSASQGQGVKTEAFF | TGTGCCAGCAGTGCGTCCCAGGGACAGGGGGTTAAGACTGAAGCTTTCTTT
NA | TRBJ2-1 | TRBV4-1 | few | CASSQESVRGFF | TGCGCCAGCAGCCAAGAAAGCGTTAGGGGGTTCTTC
TRBD2 | TRBJ2-3 | TRBV5-6 | NA | CASSLVLIAGGATDTQYF | TGTGCCAGCAGCTTGGTCCTAATAGCGGGGGGGGCCACAGATACGCAGTATTTT
TRBD2 | TRBJ2-1 | TRBV5-1 | NA | CASSLWTGTSLGEQFF | TGCGCCAGCAGCTTGTGGACCGGGACTAGCTTGGGTGAGCAGTTCTTC
NA | TRBJ2-7 | TRBV5-1 | NA | CASSLVSDRSYEQYF | TGCGCCAGCAGCTTGGTTAGCGACCGCTCCTACGAGCAGTACTTC
NA | TRBJ2-1 | TRBV7-9 | once | CASSLRGFDEQFF | TGTGCCAGCAGCTTAAGGGGGTTTGATGAGCAGTTCTTC
TRBD1 | TRBJ2-1 | TRBV2 | NA | CASSRDRGLNEQFF | TGTGCCAGCAGCCGGGACAGAGGGCTCAATGAGCAGTTCTTC
TRBD2 | TRBJ2-3 | TRBV5-4 | NA | CASSLTSGGAGSTDTQYF | TGTGCCAGCAGCTTGACTAGCGGGGGGGCCGGGTCCACAGATACGCAGTATTTT
NA | TRBJ2-5 | TRBV18 | NA | CASSPALPGAGEAQYF | TGTGCCAGCTCACCAGCCCTCCCAGGGGCGGGAGAGGCCCAGTACTTC
TRBD2 | TRBJ2-7 | TRBV27 | NA | CASSLKGLAVNSYEQYF | TGTGCCAGCAGCTTAAAGGGACTAGCGGTTAACTCCTACGAGCAGTACTTC
NA | TRBJ1-2 | TRBV7-6 | NA | CASSPGGTVNYGYTF | TGTGCCAGCAGCCCGGGGGGGACGGTTAACTATGGCTACACCTTC
NA | TRBJ2-1 | TRBV7-2 | NA | CASSLLGGSYNEQFF | TGTGCCAGCAGCTTACTAGGTGGCTCCTACAATGAGCAGTTCTTC
NA | TRBJ1-1 | TRBV30 | NA | CAWSVIGNRAKITEAFF | TGTGCCTGGAGTGTAATTGGGAACAGGGCTAAGATCACTGAAGCTTTCTTT
TRBD1 | TRBJ2-2 | TRBV14 | NA | CASSPPLAGGNTGELFF | TGTGCCAGCAGCCCGCCCCTCGCAGGGGGCAACACCGGGGAGCTGTTTTTT
NA | TRBJ2-7 | TRBV28 | NA | CASSLSNRVAYEQYF | TGTGCCAGCAGTTTATCAAACAGGGTGGCCTACGAGCAGTACTTC
TRBD2 | TRBJ2-5 | TRBV9 | NA | CASSAVPASGQETQYF | TGTGCCAGCAGCGCCGTCCCTGCTAGCGGGCAAGAGACCCAGTACTTC
TRBD2 | TRBJ2-2 | TRBV19 | NA | CASSPQGGLAYGELFF | TGTGCCAGTAGTCCCCAAGGGGGACTAGCGTACGGGGAGCTGTTTTTT
TRBD2 | TRBJ2-5 | TRBV7-2 | NA | CASSLRGRRETQYF | TGTGCCAGCAGCTTACGCGGGAGGAGGGAGACCCAGTACTTC
NA | TRBJ1-6 | TRBV30 | few | CAWSITDYNSPLHF | TGTGCCTGGAGTATAACTGACTATAATTCACCCCTCCACTTT
NA | TRBJ1-2 | TRBV21-1 | NA | CAPPGGGYTF | TGTGCCCCGCCGGGGGGTGGCTACACCTTC
TRBD1 | TRBJ1-2 | TRBV5-1 | NA | CASSSRTGATSSFGYTF | TGCGCCAGCAGCTCTCGGACAGGGGCGACGTCGTCTTTTGGCTACACCTTC
NA | TRBJ1-5 | TRBV6-6 | NA | CASSYSRVFQPQHF | TGTGCCAGCAGTTACTCGAGGGTCTTTCAGCCCCAGCATTTT
NA | TRBJ1-2 | TRBV4-1 | NA | CASSSLQGSYGYTF | TGCGCCAGCAGCTCACTACAGGGATCCTATGGCTACACCTTC
TRBD1 | TRBJ2-5 | TRBV6-1 | NA | CASSEGAGTGVKTQYF | TGTGCCAGCAGTGAAGGTGCCGGGACAGGGGTGAAGACCCAGTACTTC
TRBD2 | TRBJ2-7 | TRBV7-2 | NA | CASSSSSRDYYEQYF | TGTGCCAGCAGCTCCTCTAGCCGGGACTACTACGAGCAGTACTTC
NA | TRBJ2-5 | TRBV5-1 | NA | CASRVGNQETQYF | TGCGCCAGCAGGGTCGGGAACCAAGAGACCCAGTACTTC
TRBD2 | TRBJ2-3 | TRBV5-1 | NA | CASGRLAVTDTQYF | TGCGCCAGCGGGCGACTAGCGGTCACAGATACGCAGTATTTT
NA | TRBJ1-1 | TRBV10-1 | NA | CASSGQINTEAFF | TGCGCCAGCAGCGGACAGATAAACACTGAAGCTTTCTTT
TRBD2 | TRBJ2-1 | TRBV2 | NA | CAAGLAGGYNEQFF | TGTGCCGCCGGACTAGCGGGGGGTTACAATGAGCAGTTCTTC
NA | TRBJ2-1 | TRBV30 | once | CAWSGLEVNNEQFF | TGTGCCTGGAGTGGCCTAGAGGTGAACAATGAGCAGTTCTTC